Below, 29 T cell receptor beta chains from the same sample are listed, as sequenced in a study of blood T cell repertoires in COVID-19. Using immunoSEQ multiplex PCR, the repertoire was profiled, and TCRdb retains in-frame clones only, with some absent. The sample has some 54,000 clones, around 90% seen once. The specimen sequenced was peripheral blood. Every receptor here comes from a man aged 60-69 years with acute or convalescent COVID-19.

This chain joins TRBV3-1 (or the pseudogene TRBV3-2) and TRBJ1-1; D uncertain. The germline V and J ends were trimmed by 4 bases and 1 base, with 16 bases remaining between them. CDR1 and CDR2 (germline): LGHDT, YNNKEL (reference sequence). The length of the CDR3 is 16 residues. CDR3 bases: TGTGCCAGCAGCCTCCAACGACAACGAACGAACACTGAAGCTTTCTTT. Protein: CASSLQRQRTNTEAFF.

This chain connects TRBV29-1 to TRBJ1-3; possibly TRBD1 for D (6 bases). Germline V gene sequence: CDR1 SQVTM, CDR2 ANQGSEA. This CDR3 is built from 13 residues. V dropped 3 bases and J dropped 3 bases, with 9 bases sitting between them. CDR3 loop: CSVEGALGNTIYF. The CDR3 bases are TGCAGCGTTGAGGGGGCCCTTGGAAACACCATATATTTT.

CDR3 amino acids: CASSYPGQLNTEAFF. In nucleotides, the CDR3 is TGTGCCAGCAGTTACCCCGGACAGCTGAACACTGAAGCTTTCTTT. V usage is TRBV6-2 or TRBV6-3 and J usage is TRBJ1-1; D may be TRBD1 (6 bases). V dropped 2 bases and J dropped 0 bases, with 10 bases sitting between them. The CDR3 spans 15 residues. Germline V gene lookup returns CDR1 MNHEY and CDR2 SVGEGT.

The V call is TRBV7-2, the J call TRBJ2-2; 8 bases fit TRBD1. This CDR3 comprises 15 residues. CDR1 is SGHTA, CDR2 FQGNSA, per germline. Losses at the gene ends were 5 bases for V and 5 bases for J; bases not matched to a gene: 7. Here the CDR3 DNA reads TGTGCCAGCAGCCCGCGGACAGGGCTGACCGGGGAGCTGTTTTTT. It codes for CASSPRTGLTGELFF.

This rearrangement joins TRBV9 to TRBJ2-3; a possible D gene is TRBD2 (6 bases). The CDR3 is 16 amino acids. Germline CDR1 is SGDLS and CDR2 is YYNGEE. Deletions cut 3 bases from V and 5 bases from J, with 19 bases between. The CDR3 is CASSGRELAVVDTQYF. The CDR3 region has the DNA TGTGCCAGCAGCGGACGGGAGTTAGCTGTGGTAGATACGCAGTATTTT.

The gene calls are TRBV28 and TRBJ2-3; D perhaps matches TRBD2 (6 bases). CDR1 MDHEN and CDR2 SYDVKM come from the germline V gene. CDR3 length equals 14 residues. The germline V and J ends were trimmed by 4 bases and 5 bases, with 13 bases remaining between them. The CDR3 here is CASSWRGSQDTQYF. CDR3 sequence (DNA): TGTGCCAGCAGTTGGCGGGGATCACAAGATACGCAGTATTTT.

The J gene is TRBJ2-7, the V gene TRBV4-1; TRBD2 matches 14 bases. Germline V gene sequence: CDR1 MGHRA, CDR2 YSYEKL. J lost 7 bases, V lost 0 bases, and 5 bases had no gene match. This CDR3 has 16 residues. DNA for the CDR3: TGCGCCAGCAGCCAAGAGGGACTAGCGGGAGCCCTTGAGCAGTACTTC. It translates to CASSQEGLAGALEQYF.

DNA for the CDR3: TGTGCCAGCAGGGAGAGGGGGCGCCGGCTTTCACCCCTCCACTTT. Translated, it gives CASRERGRRLSPLHF. This sequence joins TRBV2 and TRBJ1-6; TRBD1 matches at 7 bases. The CDR3 loop spans 15 amino acids. The V gene end was trimmed by 6 bases and the J gene end by 9 bases; junction bases not matched to a gene: 11. Germline V gene sequence: CDR1 SNHLY, CDR2 FYNNEI.

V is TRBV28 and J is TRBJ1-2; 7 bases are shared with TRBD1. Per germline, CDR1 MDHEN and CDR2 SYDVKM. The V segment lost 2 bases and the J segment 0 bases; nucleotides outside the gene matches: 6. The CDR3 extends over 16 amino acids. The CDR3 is CASSLATGEANYGYTF. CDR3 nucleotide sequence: TGTGCCAGCAGTTTAGCCACAGGGGAAGCTAACTATGGCTACACCTTC.

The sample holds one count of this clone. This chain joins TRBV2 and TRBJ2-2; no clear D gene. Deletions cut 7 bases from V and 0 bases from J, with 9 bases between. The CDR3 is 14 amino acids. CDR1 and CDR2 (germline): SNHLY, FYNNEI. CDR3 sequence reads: CASMPTPNTGELFF. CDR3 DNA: TGTGCCAGCATGCCTACTCCGAACACCGGGGAGCTGTTTTTT.

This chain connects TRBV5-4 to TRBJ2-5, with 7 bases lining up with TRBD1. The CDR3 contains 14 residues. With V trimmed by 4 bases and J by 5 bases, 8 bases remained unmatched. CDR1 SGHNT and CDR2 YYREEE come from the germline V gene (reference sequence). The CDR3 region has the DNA TGTGCCAGCAGCCGTGACAGGGCGCGGGAGACCCAGTACTTC. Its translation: CASSRDRARETQYF.

DNA of the CDR3: TGTGCCAGCAGCCCTCGGACAGGATTGAACACTGAAGCTTTCTTT. It is translated as CASSPRTGLNTEAFF. The V and J genes are TRBV7-9 and TRBJ1-1; 7 bases line up with TRBD1. CDR3 length: 15 amino acids. Trimming took 5 bases from V and 0 from J; bases not matched to a gene: 6. The V gene's germline CDR1 is SEHNR and CDR2 FQNEAQ (reference sequence).

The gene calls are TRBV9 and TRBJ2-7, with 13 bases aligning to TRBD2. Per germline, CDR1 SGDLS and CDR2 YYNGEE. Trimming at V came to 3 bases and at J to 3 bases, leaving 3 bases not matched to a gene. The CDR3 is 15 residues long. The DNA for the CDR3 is TGTGCCAGCAGCGCCGGACTAGCGGGAGTCTACGAGCAGTACTTC. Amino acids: CASSAGLAGVYEQYF.

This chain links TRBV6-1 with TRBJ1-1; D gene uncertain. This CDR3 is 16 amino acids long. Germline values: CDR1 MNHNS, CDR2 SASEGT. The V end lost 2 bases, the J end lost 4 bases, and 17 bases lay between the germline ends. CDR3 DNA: TGTGCCAGCAGTGAACCCGGGAAGGGCGATGGCACTGAAGCTTTCTTT. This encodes CASSEPGKGDGTEAFF.

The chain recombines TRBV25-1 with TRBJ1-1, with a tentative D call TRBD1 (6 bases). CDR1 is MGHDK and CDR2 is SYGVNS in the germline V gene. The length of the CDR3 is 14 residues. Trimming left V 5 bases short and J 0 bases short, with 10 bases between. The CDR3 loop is CASSIQGLNTEAFF. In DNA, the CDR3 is TGTGCCAGCAGTATACAGGGCTTGAACACTGAAGCTTTCTTT.

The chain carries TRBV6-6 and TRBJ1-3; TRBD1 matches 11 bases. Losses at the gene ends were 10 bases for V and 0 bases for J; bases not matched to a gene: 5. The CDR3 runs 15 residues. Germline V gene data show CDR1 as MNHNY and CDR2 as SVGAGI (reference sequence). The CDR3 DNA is TGTGCCACCGCGGACAGGGGGCTCTCTGGAAACACCATATATTTT. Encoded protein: CATADRGLSGNTIYF.

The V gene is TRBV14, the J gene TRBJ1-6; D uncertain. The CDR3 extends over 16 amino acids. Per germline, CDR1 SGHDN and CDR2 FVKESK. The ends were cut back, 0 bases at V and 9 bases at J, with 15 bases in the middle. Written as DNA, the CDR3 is TGTGCCAGCAGCCAAGATATGGCACGGTCGGGTTCACCCCTCCACTTT. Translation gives CASSQDMARSGSPLHF.

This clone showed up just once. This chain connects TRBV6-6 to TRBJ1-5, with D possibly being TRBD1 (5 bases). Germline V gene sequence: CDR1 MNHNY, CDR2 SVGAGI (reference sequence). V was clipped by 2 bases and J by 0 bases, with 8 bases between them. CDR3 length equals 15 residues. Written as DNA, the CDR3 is TGTGCCAGCAGTTACGGACAATATAGCAATCAGCCCCAGCATTTT. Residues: CASSYGQYSNQPQHF.

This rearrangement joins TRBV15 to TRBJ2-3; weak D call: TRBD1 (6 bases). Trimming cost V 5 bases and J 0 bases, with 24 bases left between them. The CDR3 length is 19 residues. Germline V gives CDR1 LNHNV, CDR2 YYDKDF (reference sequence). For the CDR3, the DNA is TGTGCCACCAGCCCCGCCCTAATCGACAGGAGACCTAGCACAGATACGCAGTATTTT. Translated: CATSPALIDRRPSTDTQYF.

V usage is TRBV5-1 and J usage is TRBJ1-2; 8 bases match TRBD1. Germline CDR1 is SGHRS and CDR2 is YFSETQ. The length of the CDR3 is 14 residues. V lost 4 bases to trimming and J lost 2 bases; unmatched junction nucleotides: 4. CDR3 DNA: TGCGCCAGCAGCGAGACAGGGGTGAACTATGGCTACACCTTC. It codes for CASSETGVNYGYTF.

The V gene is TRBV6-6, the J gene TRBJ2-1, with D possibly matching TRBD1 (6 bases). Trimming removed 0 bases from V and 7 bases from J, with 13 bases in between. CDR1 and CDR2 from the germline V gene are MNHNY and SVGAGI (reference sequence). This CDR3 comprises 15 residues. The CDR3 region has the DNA TGTGCCAGCAGTTACTCCCAAAACAGGGATAATGAGCAGTTCTTC. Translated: CASSYSQNRDNEQFF.

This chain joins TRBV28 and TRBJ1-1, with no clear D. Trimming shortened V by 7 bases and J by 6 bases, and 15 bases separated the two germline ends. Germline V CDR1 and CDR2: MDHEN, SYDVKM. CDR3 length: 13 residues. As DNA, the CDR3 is TGTGCCAGCATAGCGAAAGGGTCTCCTGAAGCTTTCTTT. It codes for CASIAKGSPEAFF.

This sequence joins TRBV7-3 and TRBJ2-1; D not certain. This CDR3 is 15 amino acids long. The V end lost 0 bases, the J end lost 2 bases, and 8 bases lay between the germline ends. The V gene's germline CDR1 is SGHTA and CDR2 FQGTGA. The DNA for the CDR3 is TGTGCCAGCAGCTTAACCCTAAGCACCTACAATGAGCAGTTCTTC. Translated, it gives CASSLTLSTYNEQFF.

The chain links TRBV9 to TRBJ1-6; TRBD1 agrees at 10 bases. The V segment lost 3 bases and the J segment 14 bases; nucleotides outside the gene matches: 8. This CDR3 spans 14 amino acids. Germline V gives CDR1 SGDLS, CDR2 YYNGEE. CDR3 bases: TGTGCCAGCAGCGCCCGGGACAGGGGCCAGGCCCTCCACTTT. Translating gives CASSARDRGQALHF.

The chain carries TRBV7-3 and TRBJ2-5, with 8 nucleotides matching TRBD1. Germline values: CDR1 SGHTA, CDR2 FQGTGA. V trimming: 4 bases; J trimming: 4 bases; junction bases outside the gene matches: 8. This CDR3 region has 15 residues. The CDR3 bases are TGTGCCAGCAGCTCGACAGGGGTAGGGTTAGAGACCCAGTACTTC. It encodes CASSSTGVGLETQYF.

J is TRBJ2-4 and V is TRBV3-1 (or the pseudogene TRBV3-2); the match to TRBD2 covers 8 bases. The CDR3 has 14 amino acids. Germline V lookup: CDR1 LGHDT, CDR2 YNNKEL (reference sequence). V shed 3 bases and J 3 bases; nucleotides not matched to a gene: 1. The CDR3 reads CASSQTSVKNIQYF. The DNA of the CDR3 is TGTGCCAGCAGCCAGACTAGCGTCAAAAACATTCAGTACTTC.

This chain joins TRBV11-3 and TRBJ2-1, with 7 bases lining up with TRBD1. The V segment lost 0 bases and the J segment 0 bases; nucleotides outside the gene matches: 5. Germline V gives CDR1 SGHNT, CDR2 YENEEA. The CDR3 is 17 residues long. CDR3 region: CASSLEQGFHSYNEQFF. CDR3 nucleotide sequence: TGTGCCAGCAGCTTAGAACAGGGGTTCCACTCCTACAATGAGCAGTTCTTC. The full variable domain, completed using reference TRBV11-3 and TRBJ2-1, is EAGVVQSPRYKIIEKKQPVAFWCNPISGHNTLYWYLQNLGQGPELLIRYENEEAVDDSQLPKDRFSAERLKGVDSTLKIQPAELGDSAVYLCASSLEQGFHSYNEQFFGPGTRLTVL.

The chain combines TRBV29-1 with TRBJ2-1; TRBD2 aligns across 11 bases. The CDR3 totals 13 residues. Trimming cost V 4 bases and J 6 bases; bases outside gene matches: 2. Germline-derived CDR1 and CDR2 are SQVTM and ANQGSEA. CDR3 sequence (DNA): TGCAGCGTTGTAACTAGCGGGAGCAATGAGCAGTTCTTC. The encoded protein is CSVVTSGSNEQFF.

Here the CDR3 DNA reads TGTGCCAGCAGTTACAGCGGGGGGCCCTACAATGAGCAGTTCTTC. It specifies CASSYSGGPYNEQFF. J is TRBJ2-1 and V is TRBV6-5, with TRBD2 matching 9 bases. Germline V gene data show CDR1 as MNHEY and CDR2 as SVGAGI. The CDR3 covers 15 residues. V was pared by 2 bases and J by 2 bases, with 1 base of the junction left unmatched.